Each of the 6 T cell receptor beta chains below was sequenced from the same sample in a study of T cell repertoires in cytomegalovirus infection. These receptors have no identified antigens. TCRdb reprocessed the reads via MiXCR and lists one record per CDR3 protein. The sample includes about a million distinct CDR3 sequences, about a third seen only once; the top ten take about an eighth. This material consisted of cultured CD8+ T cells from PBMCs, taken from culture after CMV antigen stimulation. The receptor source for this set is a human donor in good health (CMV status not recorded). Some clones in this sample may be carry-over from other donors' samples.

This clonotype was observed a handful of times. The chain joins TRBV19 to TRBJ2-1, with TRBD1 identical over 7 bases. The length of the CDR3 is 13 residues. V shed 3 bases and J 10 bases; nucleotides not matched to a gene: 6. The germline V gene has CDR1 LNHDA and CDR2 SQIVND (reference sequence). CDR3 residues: CASSIDRTGEQFF. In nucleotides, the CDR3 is TGTGCCAGTAGTATCGATCGGACAGGCGAGCAGTTCTTC.

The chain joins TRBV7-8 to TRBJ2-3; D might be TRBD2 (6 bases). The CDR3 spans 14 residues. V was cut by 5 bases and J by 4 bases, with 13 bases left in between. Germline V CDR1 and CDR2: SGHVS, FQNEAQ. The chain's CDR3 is CASSQDYGPDTQYF. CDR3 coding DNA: TGTGCCAGCAGCCAGGACTATGGCCCAGATACGCAGTATTTT.

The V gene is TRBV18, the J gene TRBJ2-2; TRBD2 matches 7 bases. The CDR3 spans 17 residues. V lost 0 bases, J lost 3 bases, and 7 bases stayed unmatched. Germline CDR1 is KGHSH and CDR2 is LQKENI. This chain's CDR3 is CASSPPGGTVYTGELFF. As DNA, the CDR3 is TGTGCCAGCTCACCACCGGGGGGGACGGTGTACACCGGGGAGCTGTTTTTT.

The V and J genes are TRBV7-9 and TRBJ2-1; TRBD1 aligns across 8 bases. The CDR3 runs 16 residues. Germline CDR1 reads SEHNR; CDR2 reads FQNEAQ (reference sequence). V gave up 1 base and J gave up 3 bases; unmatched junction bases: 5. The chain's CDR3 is CASSLDRGTNYNEQFF. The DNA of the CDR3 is TGTGCCAGCAGCTTAGACAGGGGGACCAACTACAATGAGCAGTTCTTC.

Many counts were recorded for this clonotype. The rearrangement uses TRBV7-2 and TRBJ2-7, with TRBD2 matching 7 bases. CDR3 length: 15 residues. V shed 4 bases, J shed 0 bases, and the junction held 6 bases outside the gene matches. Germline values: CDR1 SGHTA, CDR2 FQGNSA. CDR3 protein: CASSSRGVSSYEQYV. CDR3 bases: TGTGCCAGCAGCTCACGGGGGGTCAGCTCCTACGAGCAGTACGTC.

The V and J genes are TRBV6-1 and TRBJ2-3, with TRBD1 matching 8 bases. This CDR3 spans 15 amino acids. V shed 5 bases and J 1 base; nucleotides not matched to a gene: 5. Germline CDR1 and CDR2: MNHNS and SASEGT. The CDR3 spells CASSTRTGRTDTQYF. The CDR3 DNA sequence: TGTGCCAGCAGTACGCGGACAGGGCGCACAGATACGCAGTATTTT.